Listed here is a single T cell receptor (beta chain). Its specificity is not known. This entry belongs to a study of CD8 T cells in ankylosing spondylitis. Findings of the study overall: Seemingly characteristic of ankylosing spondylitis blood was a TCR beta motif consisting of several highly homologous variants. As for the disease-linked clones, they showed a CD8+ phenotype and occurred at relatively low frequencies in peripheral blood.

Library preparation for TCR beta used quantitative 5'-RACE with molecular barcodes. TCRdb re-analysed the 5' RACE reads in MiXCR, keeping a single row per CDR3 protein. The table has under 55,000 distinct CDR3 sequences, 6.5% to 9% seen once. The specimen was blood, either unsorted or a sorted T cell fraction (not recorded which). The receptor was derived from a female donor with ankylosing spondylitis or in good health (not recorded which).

CDR3 sequence (DNA): TGTGCCAGCAGTGATGAGTTCTACACTGAAGCTTTCTTT. Translating gives CASSDEFYTEAFF. The V gene is TRBV2, the J gene TRBJ1-1; no clear D gene. The germline gives CDR1 SNHLY, CDR2 FYNNEI. CDR3 size: 13 residues. Trimming removed 3 bases at V and 3 bases at J, with 8 bases between.